This TCR beta chain came from a study of cytomegalovirus exposure and HLA in healthy donors. Method: immunoSEQ multiplex PCR; TCRdb's copy keeps in-frame clones and lacks some. The sample has about 83,000 clones, around 96% seen once. Notes on this clone: Its cognate antigen is unknown.

While the first cohort had hundreds of subjects, the donors belonged to the separate validation cohort of 100 to 150 subjects. Looked up from germline, CDR1 is SNHLY and CDR2 is FYNNEI. Trimming at V came to 8 bases and at J to 2 bases, leaving 23 bases not matched to a gene. The length of the CDR3 is 19 residues. Study observations and caveats: The classifier, whose performance was assessed in both the original and validation cohorts, reportedly diagnosed cytomegalovirus status with high specificity and sensitivity.

Sequenced sample: PBMCs. V and J are TRBV2 and TRBJ2-7, with 8 nucleotides matching TRBD1. This receptor was taken from a woman under 30 in good health and CMV-seronegative. The CDR3 here is CASGALQGGAPIPAYEQYF. The DNA of the CDR3 is TGTGCCAGCGGAGCCCTACAGGGGGGCGCCCCGATCCCCGCCTACGAGCAGTACTTC. The entire variable domain, with the rest obtained from reference TRBV2 and TRBJ2-7, is as follows: EPEVTQTPSHQVTQMGQEVILRCVPISNHLYFYWYRQILGQKVEFLVSFYNNEISEKSEIFDDQFSVERPDGSNFTLKIRSTKLEDSAMYFCASGALQGGAPIPAYEQYFGPGTRLTVT.